Each of the 26 T cell receptor beta chains below was sequenced from the same sample in a study of T cell repertoires in cytomegalovirus infection. Using its own MiXCR run on the reads, TCRdb lists one record per CDR3 protein. Of 350,000 to 550,000 distinct CDR3 sequences in the sample, approximately 31% were seen once. The sample comprised PBMCs. Every receptor here comes from a human donor in good health (CMV status not recorded). Some clones in this sample may be carry-over from other donors' samples.

About this clonotype: A much larger clone sits a single nucleotide away, making a read error possible. No conserved phenylalanine or tryptophan is present at the end of the CDR3, so a read error is the likely explanation. The chain carries TRBV7-2 and TRBJ2-5, with no clear D. V lost 1 base, J lost 5 bases, and 8 bases lay in between. The CDR3 runs 13 residues. Germline V gives CDR1 SGHTA, CDR2 FQGNSA. The CDR3 DNA is TGTGCCAGCAGCTTAGAAGCGAGCGAGACCCAGTACCTC. Encoded protein: CASSLEASETQYL.

The chain uses TRBV7-9 and TRBJ1-1, with a weak D call TRBD1 (5 bases). V was cut by 4 bases and J by 1 base, with 19 bases left in between. The CDR3 spans 17 residues. Germline V gives CDR1 SEHNR, CDR2 FQNEAQ (reference sequence). The CDR3 spells CASSSWGGGAENTEAFF. The CDR3 DNA reads as TGTGCCAGCAGCTCATGGGGTGGAGGGGCTGAGAACACTGAAGCTTTCTTT.

This clonotype was counted at least ten times. The J gene is TRBJ2-7, the V gene TRBV12-3 or TRBV12-4, with D uncertain. The CDR3 has 13 residues. The V and J ends lost 3 bases and 3 bases respectively, with 9 bases between them. Here the CDR3 DNA reads TGTGCCAGCAGTTTTGGACCGGGCTACGAGCAGTACTTC. Amino acid sequence: CASSFGPGYEQYF.

The CDR3 loop reads CASSRTGGEIVREQYF. DNA of the CDR3: TGCGCCAGCAGTCGGACAGGGGGCGAAATTGTACGCGAGCAGTACTTC. The gene calls are TRBV5-1 and TRBJ2-7; 11 nucleotides line up with TRBD1. Germline V lookup: CDR1 SGHRS, CDR2 YFSETQ. The CDR3 length is 16 residues. The J segment lost 6 bases and the V segment lost 5 bases, leaving 13 bases of the junction unmatched.

Only a few counts were recorded for this clonotype. This sequence joins TRBV6-1 and TRBJ2-1; D remains ambiguous. The V end lost 8 bases, the J end lost 12 bases, and 14 bases lay between the germline ends. Germline CDR1 reads MNHNS; CDR2 reads SASEGT. The CDR3 has 11 residues. CDR3 protein: CASGSPYGQFF. Written as DNA, the CDR3 is TGTGCCAGCGGTTCTCCGTACGGGCAGTTCTTC.

The chain couples TRBV5-6 to TRBJ1-6; weak D call: TRBD1 (5 bases). Trimming left V 0 bases short and J 7 bases short, with 11 bases between. The CDR3 has 15 residues. CDR1 and CDR2 from the germline V gene are SGHDT and YYEEEE. DNA for the CDR3: TGTGCCAGCAGCTTGGAAGTGGGGGAGAATTCACCCCTCCACTTT. As protein: CASSLEVGENSPLHF.

In its sample, this clonotype was seen many times. The chain has TRBV7-2 and TRBJ2-1, with D perhaps TRBD1 (5 bases). This CDR3 contains 14 residues. The V end was cut by 5 bases, the J end by 11 bases, with 19 bases between. Germline-derived CDR1 and CDR2 are SGHTA and FQGNSA. CDR3 sequence (DNA): TGTGCCAGCAGCCCCGTTATTAGTCAGGACAAGCAGTTCTTC. The encoded protein is CASSPVISQDKQFF. The variable domain in full, completed from reference TRBV7-2 and TRBJ2-1, reads GAGVSQSPSNKVTEKGKDVELRCDPISGHTALYWYRQSLGQGLEFLIYFQGNSAPDKSGLPSDRFSAERTGGSVSTLTIQRTQQEDSAVYLCASSPVISQDKQFFGPGTRLTVL.

A remark on this clonotype: Given a much more abundant clone one base away, this may be a read error. The gene calls are TRBV7-8 and TRBJ1-6; D perhaps matches TRBD1 (6 bases). The germline gives CDR1 SGHVS, CDR2 FQNEAQ. The CDR3 extends over 16 amino acids. V gave up 0 bases and J gave up 7 bases, with 13 bases separating them. Written as DNA, the CDR3 is TGTGCCAGCAGCTTAGCGACAGGCGTTGCGAATTCACCCCTCCACTTT. This gives the protein CASSLATGVANSPLHF.

The genes are TRBV2 and TRBJ1-5, with D possibly TRBD1 on 6 matching bases. Germline V gene sequence: CDR1 SNHLY, CDR2 FYNNEI. V was trimmed by 6 bases and J by 3 bases, leaving 12 bases between them. The CDR3 sequence is 14 residues long. The CDR3: CASRATGNNQPQHF. The CDR3 DNA is TGTGCCAGCAGGGCGACAGGAAACAATCAGCCCCAGCATTTT.

This clonotype was counted between two and nine times. The chain employs TRBV28 and TRBJ2-3, with TRBD2 matching 13 bases. V dropped 2 bases and J dropped 2; count of bases not matched to a gene: 7. The CDR3 has 18 residues. Germline V gene lookup returns CDR1 MDHEN and CDR2 SYDVKM. CDR3 sequence: CASSLQTTSGGTTDTQYF. CDR3 in DNA: TGTGCCAGCAGTTTACAAACGACTAGCGGGGGGACCACAGATACGCAGTATTTT.

This clonotype occurred a few times. The V gene is TRBV15, the J gene TRBJ1-1; D remains ambiguous. From germline, CDR1 is LNHNV and CDR2 YYDKDF (reference sequence). This CDR3 region has 12 residues. V was pared by 4 bases and J by 4 bases, with 7 bases between. For the CDR3, the DNA is TGTGCCACCAGCATCACCGGCACTGAAGCTTTCTTT. It translates to CATSITGTEAFF.

A few counts support this clonotype. This rearrangement joins TRBV27 to TRBJ1-1; D is uncertain. Germline-derived CDR1 and CDR2 are MNHEY and SMNVEV (reference sequence). CDR3 length: 13 amino acids. Trimming stripped 5 bases from V and 0 bases from J, with 7 bases between. The CDR3 DNA follows: TGTGCCAGCAGTGCCTTGGTGAACACTGAAGCTTTCTTT. This codes for CASSALVNTEAFF.

The V and J genes are TRBV10-3 and TRBJ2-7, with 10 bases aligning to TRBD2. This CDR3 contains 16 residues. Germline V lookup: CDR1 ENHRY, CDR2 SYGVKD. J lost 2 bases, V lost 4 bases, and 8 bases had no gene match. This CDR3 reads CAISGSSGGHPYEQYF. The CDR3 nucleotides are TGTGCCATCAGTGGGTCTAGCGGGGGCCACCCCTACGAGCAGTACTTC.

This clonotype was seen repeatedly, ten times or more. J is TRBJ2-5 and V is TRBV7-2; D may be TRBD2 (5 bases). The V gene's germline CDR1 is SGHTA and CDR2 FQGNSA. This CDR3 has 13 amino acids. The germline V and J ends were trimmed by 2 bases and 3 bases, with 7 bases remaining between them. CDR3 sequence: CASSLNGKETQYF. The CDR3 nucleotides read TGTGCCAGCAGCTTAAACGGGAAAGAGACCCAGTACTTC.

The chain couples TRBV11-1 to TRBJ2-7; possibly TRBD2 for D (5 bases). In germline, CDR1 is SGHAT, CDR2 FQDESV (reference sequence). CDR3 length: 13 amino acids. V was cut by 5 bases and J by 9 bases, with 17 bases left in between. In nucleotides, the CDR3 is TGTGCCAGCAGCAATAAAGGTGGTCGGGGGCAGTACTTC. Translation gives CASSNKGGRGQYF.

This clonotype has a handful of counts. The chain has TRBV7-9 and TRBJ2-5; the D gene is possibly TRBD2 (5 bases). V shed 8 bases and J shed 1 base, with 14 bases lying between them. The CDR3 contains 14 residues. In germline, CDR1 is SEHNR, CDR2 FQNEAQ (reference sequence). CDR3 sequence: CASLPASGQETQYF. The DNA of the CDR3 is TGTGCCAGCCTCCCCGCGAGCGGCCAAGAGACCCAGTACTTC.

This clonotype was recorded a few times. This chain links TRBV7-6 with TRBJ1-2; 10 bases line up with TRBD1. V shed 5 bases, J shed 6 bases, and the junction held 6 bases outside the gene matches. This CDR3 region has 14 residues. Germline V lookup: CDR1 SGHVS, CDR2 FNYEAQ. This CDR3 is CASSNTGTGDGYTF. The CDR3 DNA follows: TGTGCCAGCAGCAACACCGGGACAGGGGATGGCTACACCTTC.

The gene calls are TRBV7-3 and TRBJ1-4; D is ambiguous. Germline V lookup: CDR1 SGHTA, CDR2 FQGTGA. The CDR3 contains 13 residues. V was clipped by 5 bases and J by 0 bases, with 4 bases between them. This chain's CDR3 is CASSPTTNEKLFF. CDR3 in DNA: TGTGCCAGCAGCCCTACAACTAATGAAAAACTGTTTTTT.

This sequence joins TRBV12-3 or TRBV12-4 and TRBJ1-6; TRBD1 aligns across 8 bases. The CDR3 is made up of 15 amino acids. Trimming at V came to 3 bases and at J to 10 bases, leaving 8 bases not matched to a gene. As DNA, the CDR3 is TGTGCCAGCAGTTTGAGGACAGGGTCAACCTCACCCCTCCACTTT. This gives the protein CASSLRTGSTSPLHF.

The J gene is TRBJ2-2, the V gene TRBV28; weak D call: TRBD1 (7 bases). CDR1 MDHEN and CDR2 SYDVKM come from the germline V gene. Between the trimmed V and J ends, which lost 4 bases and 1 base, there was a span of 25 bases. CDR3 length equals 20 residues. CDR3 in amino acids: CASSSWGRDSGGQNTGELFF. The CDR3 region has the DNA TGTGCCAGCAGTTCTTGGGGACGGGACAGCGGAGGGCAGAACACCGGGGAGCTGTTTTTT.

V and J are TRBV3-1 and TRBJ2-4, with 8 bases fitting TRBD2. J was trimmed by 0 bases and V by 2 bases; bases with no gene match: 12. The length of the CDR3 is 19 residues. Germline values: CDR1 LGHDT, CDR2 YNNKEL (reference sequence). The CDR3 sequence is CASSQSPSGGEIAKNIQYF. In nucleotides, the CDR3 is TGTGCCAGCAGCCAATCCCCGTCCGGGGGGGAGATAGCCAAAAACATTCAGTACTTC. The full variable domain, completed using reference TRBV3-1 and TRBJ2-4, is DTAVSQTPKYLVTQMGNDKSIKCEQNLGHDTMYWYKQDSKKFLKIMFSYNNKELIINETVPNRFSPKSPDKAHLNLHINSLELGDSAVYFCASSQSPSGGEIAKNIQYFGAGTRLSVL.

This clonotype appeared many times. The rearrangement links TRBV19 to TRBJ1-5; 8 bases map to TRBD1. The CDR3 loop spans 16 amino acids. V shed 1 base, J shed 3 bases, and the junction held 5 bases outside the gene matches. From germline, CDR1 is LNHDA and CDR2 SQIVND (reference sequence). The CDR3 sequence is CASSIGQGHANQPQHF. In nucleotides, the CDR3 is TGTGCCAGTAGTATAGGACAGGGGCATGCCAATCAGCCCCAGCATTTT.

V is TRBV4-2 and J is TRBJ2-1; D is perhaps TRBD1 or TRBD2 (5 bases each). CDR3 length: 16 residues. With 2 bases removed from V and 10 bases from J, the gap between germline ends came to 21 bases. Germline V gene sequence: CDR1 LGHNA, CDR2 YNFKEQ. In DNA, the CDR3 is TGTGCCAGCAGCCAAACCGATGGGACCGGAGGCTACGAGCAGTTCTTC. This translates into CASSQTDGTGGYEQFF.

The sample holds many counts of this clonotype. This rearrangement joins TRBV12-3 or TRBV12-4 to TRBJ2-7; 9 bases are shared with TRBD1. The junction had 4 bases not matched to a gene; V was cut back by 3 bases and J by 4 bases. The CDR3 loop spans 14 amino acids. The CDR3 DNA reads TGTGCCAGCAGTTTTGGGACAGGGAATTACGAGCAGTACTTC. Translating gives CASSFGTGNYEQYF.

Concerning this clonotype: Given the absence of the conserved phenylalanine or tryptophan at the CDR3 end, a read error is likely. This chain joins TRBV7-8 and TRBJ2-1; 7 bases match TRBD1. This CDR3 region has 15 residues. Germline V gene lookup returns CDR1 SGHVS and CDR2 FQNEAQ. J lost 8 bases, V lost 9 bases, and 16 bases had no gene match. CDR3 nucleotides: TGTGCCAGTAGTTACTTAGGGGATAGGGGGCATGAGCAGTTCTTA. It translates to CASSYLGDRGHEQFL.

This clonotype was detected only a few times. The chain recombines TRBV28 with TRBJ1-5, with 8 positions matching TRBD1. Germline-derived CDR1 and CDR2 are MDHEN and SYDVKM. The CDR3 spans 15 residues. Trimming removed 4 bases from V and 2 bases from J; junction bases left unmatched: 4. CDR3 region: CASSWGTGRNQPQHF. DNA for the CDR3: TGTGCCAGCAGTTGGGGGACAGGCCGCAATCAGCCCCAGCATTTT.